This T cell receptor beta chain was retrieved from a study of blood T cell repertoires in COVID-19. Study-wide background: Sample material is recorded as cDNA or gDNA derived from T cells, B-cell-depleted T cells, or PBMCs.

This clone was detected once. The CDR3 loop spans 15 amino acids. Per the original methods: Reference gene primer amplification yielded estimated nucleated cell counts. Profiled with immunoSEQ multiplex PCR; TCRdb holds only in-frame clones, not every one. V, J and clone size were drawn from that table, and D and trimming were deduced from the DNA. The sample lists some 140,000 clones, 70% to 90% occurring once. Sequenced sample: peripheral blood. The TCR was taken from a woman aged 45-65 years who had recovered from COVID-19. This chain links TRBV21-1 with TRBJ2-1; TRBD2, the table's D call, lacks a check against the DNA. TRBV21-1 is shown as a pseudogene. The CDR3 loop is CASFDGGADSNEQFF. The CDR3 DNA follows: TGTGCCAGCTTCGACGGGGGGGCCGATTCCAATGAGCAGTTCTTC.